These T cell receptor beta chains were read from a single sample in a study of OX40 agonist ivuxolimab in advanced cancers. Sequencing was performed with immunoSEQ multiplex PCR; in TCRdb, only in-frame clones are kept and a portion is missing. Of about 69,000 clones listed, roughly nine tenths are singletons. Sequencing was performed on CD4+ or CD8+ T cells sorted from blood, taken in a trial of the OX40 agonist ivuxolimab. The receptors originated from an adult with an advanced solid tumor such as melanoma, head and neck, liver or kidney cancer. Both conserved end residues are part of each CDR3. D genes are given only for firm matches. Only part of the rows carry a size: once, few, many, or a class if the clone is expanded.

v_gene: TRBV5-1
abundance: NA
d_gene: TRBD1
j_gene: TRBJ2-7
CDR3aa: CASSMGQGFHEQYF
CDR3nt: TGCGCCAGCAGCATGGGACAGGGATTCCACGAGCAGTACTTC

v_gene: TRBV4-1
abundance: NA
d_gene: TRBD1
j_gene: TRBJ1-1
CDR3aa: CASSPGVGTGGALAFF
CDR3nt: TGCGCCAGCAGCCCCGGAGTAGGGACAGGGGGCGCGTTGGCTTTCTTT

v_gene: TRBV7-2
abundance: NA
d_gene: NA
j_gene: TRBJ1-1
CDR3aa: CASSLGGRLNTEAFF
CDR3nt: TGTGCCAGCAGCTTAGGGGGGAGATTGAACACTGAAGCTTTCTTT

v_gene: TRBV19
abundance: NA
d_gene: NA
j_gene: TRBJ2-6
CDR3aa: CASRGGTGANVLTF
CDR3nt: TGTGCCAGTAGGGGGGGAACTGGGGCCAACGTCCTGACTTTC

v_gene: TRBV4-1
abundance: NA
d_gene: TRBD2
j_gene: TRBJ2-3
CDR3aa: CASSSSGLARDTQYF
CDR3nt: TGCGCCAGCAGCTCCTCAGGACTAGCGCGAGATACGCAGTATTTT

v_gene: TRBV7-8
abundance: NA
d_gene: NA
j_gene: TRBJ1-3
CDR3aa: CASSSSTRSSGNTIYF
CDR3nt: TGTGCCAGCAGCTCATCTACCAGGTCCTCTGGAAACACCATATATTTT

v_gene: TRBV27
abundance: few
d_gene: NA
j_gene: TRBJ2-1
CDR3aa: CASSLLPPSTGERGEQFF
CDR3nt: TGTGCCAGCAGTTTATTACCTCCTTCGACAGGAGAACGTGGTGAGCAGTTCTTC

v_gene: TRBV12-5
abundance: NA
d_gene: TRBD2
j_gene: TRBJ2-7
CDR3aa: CASGGLAGGLGEQYF
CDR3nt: TGTGCTAGTGGCGGACTAGCGGGAGGATTGGGCGAGCAGTACTTC

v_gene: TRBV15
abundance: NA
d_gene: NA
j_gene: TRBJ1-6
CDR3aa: CATSRGLGAPLHF
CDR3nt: TGTGCCACCAGCAGAGGTTTGGGAGCACCCCTCCACTTT

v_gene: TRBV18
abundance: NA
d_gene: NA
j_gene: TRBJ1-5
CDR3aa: CASSNGDQPQHF
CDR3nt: TGTGCCAGCTCAAACGGGGATCAGCCCCAGCATTTT

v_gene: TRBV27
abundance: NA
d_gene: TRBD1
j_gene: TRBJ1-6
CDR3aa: CASSQGGGSPLHF
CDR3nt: TGTGCCAGCAGTCAAGGGGGCGGGTCACCCCTCCACTTT

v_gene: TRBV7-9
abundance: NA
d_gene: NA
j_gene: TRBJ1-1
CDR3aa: CASSLQDGNTEAFF
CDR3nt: TGTGCCAGCAGCTTACAGGACGGCAACACTGAAGCTTTCTTT

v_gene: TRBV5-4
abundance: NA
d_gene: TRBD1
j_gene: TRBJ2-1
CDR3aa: CASSSDRDRGGNEQFF
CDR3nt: TGTGCCAGCAGCTCGGACCGGGACAGGGGTGGGAATGAGCAGTTCTTC

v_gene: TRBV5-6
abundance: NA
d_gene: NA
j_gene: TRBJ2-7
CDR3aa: CASSLAYEQYF
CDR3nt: TGTGCCAGCAGCCTGGCCTACGAGCAGTACTTC

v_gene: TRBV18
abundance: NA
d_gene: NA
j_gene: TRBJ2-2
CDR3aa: CASSPGDRPTGELFF
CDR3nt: TGTGCCAGCTCCCCTGGTGACAGGCCAACCGGGGAGCTGTTTTTT

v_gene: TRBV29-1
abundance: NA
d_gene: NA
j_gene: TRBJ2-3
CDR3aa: CSVEDISTDTQYF
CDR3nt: TGCAGCGTTGAAGATATTTCCACAGATACGCAGTATTTT

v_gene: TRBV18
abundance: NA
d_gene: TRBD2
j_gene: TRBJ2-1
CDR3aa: CASSPIGTSKNEQFF
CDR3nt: TGTGCCAGCTCACCTATCGGGACTAGTAAGAATGAGCAGTTCTTC

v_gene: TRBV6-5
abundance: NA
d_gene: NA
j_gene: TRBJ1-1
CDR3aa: CASSYYWGDTEAFF
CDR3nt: TGTGCCAGCAGTTACTATTGGGGGGACACTGAAGCTTTCTTT